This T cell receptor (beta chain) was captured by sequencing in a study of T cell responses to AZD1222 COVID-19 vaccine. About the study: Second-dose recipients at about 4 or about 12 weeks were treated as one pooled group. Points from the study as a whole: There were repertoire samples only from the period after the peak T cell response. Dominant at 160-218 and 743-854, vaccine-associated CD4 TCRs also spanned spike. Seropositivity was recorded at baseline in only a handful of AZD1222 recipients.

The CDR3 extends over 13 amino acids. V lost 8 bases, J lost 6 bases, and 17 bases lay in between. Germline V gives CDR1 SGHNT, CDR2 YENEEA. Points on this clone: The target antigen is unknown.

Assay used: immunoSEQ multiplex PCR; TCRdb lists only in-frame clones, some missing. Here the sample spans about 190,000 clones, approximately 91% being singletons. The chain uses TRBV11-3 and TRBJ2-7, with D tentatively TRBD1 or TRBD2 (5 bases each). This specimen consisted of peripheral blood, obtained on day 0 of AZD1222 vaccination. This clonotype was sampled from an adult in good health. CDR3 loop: CASGTQPGAEQYF. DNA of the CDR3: TGTGCCAGCGGGACCCAACCTGGAGCCGAGCAGTACTTC. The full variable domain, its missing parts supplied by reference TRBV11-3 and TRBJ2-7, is EAGVVQSPRYKIIEKKQPVAFWCNPISGHNTLYWYLQNLGQGPELLIRYENEEAVDDSQLPKDRFSAERLKGVDSTLKIQPAELGDSAVYLCASGTQPGAEQYFGPGTRLTVT.